This passage covers 18 T cell receptor beta chains from one sample sequenced in a study of blood T cell repertoires in COVID-19. TCRdb's table, derived via immunoSEQ multiplex PCR, lists solely in-frame clones and lacks some. Of more than 85,000 clones in the sample, roughly 80% are singletons; the top ten hold over 15%. The sequencing sample was made of peripheral blood. All receptors derive from an elderly woman with acute or convalescent COVID-19.

Points on this clone: Other DNA sequences from this sample encode an identical CDR3 as well. The genes are TRBV11-2 and TRBJ2-1, with 13 bases that match TRBD2. Trimming at V came to 5 bases and at J to 6 bases, leaving 4 bases not matched to a gene. The CDR3 has 15 amino acids. Germline-derived CDR1 and CDR2 are SGHAT and FQNNGV. Here the CDR3 DNA reads TGTGCCAGCAGCATTGGGACTAGCGGGACCAATGAGCAGTTCTTC. It is translated as CASSIGTSGTNEQFF.

The chain recombines TRBV2 with TRBJ2-1, with D perhaps TRBD2 (6 bases). Germline CDR1 and CDR2: SNHLY and FYNNEI. The CDR3 sequence is 14 residues long. The V and J ends lost 7 bases and 7 bases respectively, with 17 bases between them. The DNA for the CDR3 is TGTGCCAGCAAGAAGGACTACCAATGGAATGAGCAGTTCTTC. Translated: CASKKDYQWNEQFF.

This sequence joins TRBV30 and TRBJ2-7; tentative D call: TRBD1 (6 bases). The CDR3 totals 13 residues. Trimming took 3 bases from V and 5 from J, leaving 14 bases between them. Germline V CDR1 and CDR2: GTSNPN, SVGIG (reference sequence). The CDR3 region has the DNA TGTGCCTGGAGCCGGCGGACAGAACACGAGCAGTACGTC. Protein: CAWSRRTEHEQYV.

The rearrangement uses TRBV18 and TRBJ1-4; 9 bases match TRBD1. Germline V CDR1 and CDR2: KGHSH, LQKENI. The V and J ends lost 4 bases and 7 bases, in that order; junction bases with no gene match: 4. The CDR3 extends over 14 amino acids. CDR3: CASSQGQGAEKLFF. The CDR3 DNA sequence: TGTGCCAGCTCACAGGGACAGGGCGCTGAAAAACTGTTTTTT. The full variable domain, completed using reference TRBV18 and TRBJ1-4, is NAGVMQNPRHLVRRRGQEARLRCSPMKGHSHVYWYRQLPEEGLKFMVYLQKENIIDESGMPKERFSAEFPKEGPSILRIQQVVRGDSAAYFCASSQGQGAEKLFFGSGTQLSVL.

V and J are TRBV7-2 and TRBJ2-3; 14 bases align to TRBD2. Germline CDR1 and CDR2: SGHTA and FQGNSA. The J segment lost 4 bases and the V segment lost 3 bases, leaving 9 bases of the junction unmatched. There are 18 residues in the CDR3. CDR3 in DNA: TGTGCCAGCAGCTTGGTTGGGACTAGCGGGAGAGGCGCAGATACGCAGTATTTT. Its protein is CASSLVGTSGRGADTQYF.

Remarks on this clone: The junction shows a germline mismatch at one end, possibly a read error. V and J are TRBV15 and TRBJ1-1; TRBD1 matches 7 bases. Germline-derived CDR1 and CDR2 are LNHNV and YYDKDF (reference sequence). This CDR3 has 15 amino acids. CDR3 sequence reads: CASRQGRNMNTEAFF. Written as DNA, the CDR3 is TGTGCCTCCAGACAGGGTCGGAACATGAACACTGAAGCTTTCTTT.

This clone appeared many times. This chain joins TRBV5-1 and TRBJ2-3; 11 bases line up with TRBD2. The length of the CDR3 is 16 residues. With V trimmed by 0 bases and J by 0 bases, 0 bases remained unmatched. Germline CDR1 is SGHRS and CDR2 is YFSETQ. CDR3 sequence reads: CASSLGTSGSTDTQYF. The CDR3 DNA is TGCGCCAGCAGCTTGGGGACTAGCGGGAGCACAGATACGCAGTATTTT.

The rearrangement uses TRBV19 and TRBJ2-7; D is possibly TRBD1 (5 bases). CDR3 length: 16 amino acids. In germline, CDR1 is LNHDA, CDR2 SQIVND (reference sequence). V was pared by 0 bases and J by 3 bases, with 15 bases between. The CDR3 loop is CASSIDLSIRGYEQYF. CDR3 sequence (DNA): TGTGCCAGTAGTATAGATCTATCCATAAGGGGCTACGAGCAGTACTTC. Complete variable domain (other parts from reference TRBV19 and TRBJ2-7): DGGITQSPKYLFRKEGQNVTLSCEQNLNHDAMYWYRQDPGQGLRLIYYSQIVNDFQKGDIAEGYSVSREKKESFPLTVTSAQKNPTAFYLCASSIDLSIRGYEQYFGPGTRLTVT.

The rearrangement joins TRBV28 to TRBJ1-6; no definite D call. This CDR3 contains 14 residues. Trimming took off 8 bases at V and 2 bases at J, with 10 bases between the two ends. The germline V gene has CDR1 MDHEN and CDR2 SYDVKM. In DNA, the CDR3 is TGTGCCAGCTCCCCCGCAGCCTATAATTCACCCCTCCACTTT. Translating it yields CASSPAAYNSPLHF.

Only a few counts were recorded for this clone. This sequence joins TRBV2 and TRBJ1-4; 8 positions agree with TRBD1. Per the germline V gene, CDR1 is SNHLY and CDR2 is FYNNEI. V trimming: 6 bases; J trimming: 5 bases; junction bases outside the gene matches: 8. CDR3 length equals 15 residues. The CDR3 DNA follows: TGTGCCAGCAGCTCACAGGGGGATAAAAATGAAAAACTGTTTTTT. Translated: CASSSQGDKNEKLFF.

This chain uses TRBV7-8 with TRBJ2-5; 10 bases align to TRBD1. With V trimmed by 2 bases and J by 4 bases, 10 bases remained unmatched. The CDR3 is 17 residues long. The germline CDR1 and CDR2 sequences are SGHVS and FQNEAQ. The CDR3 region has the DNA TGTGCCAGCAGCTTAACTCCGGGACAGGGGATGATAGAGACCCAGTACTTC. Its protein is CASSLTPGQGMIETQYF.

The chain is built from TRBV7-9 and TRBJ2-1, with TRBD2 identical over 12 bases. CDR1 is SEHNR, CDR2 FQNEAQ, per germline (reference sequence). This CDR3 contains 15 residues. After removal of 4 bases from V and 8 bases from J, the junction contained 6 bases not matched to a gene. This chain's CDR3 is CASSSSGRALDEQFF. The CDR3 DNA reads as TGTGCCAGCAGCTCTAGCGGGAGGGCCCTGGATGAGCAGTTCTTC.

The chain combines TRBV11-3 with TRBJ2-1, with TRBD2 matching 9 bases. CDR1 and CDR2 from the germline V gene are SGHNT and YENEEA. The CDR3 spans 17 residues. Trimming at V came to 0 bases and at J to 5 bases, leaving 8 bases not matched to a gene. The CDR3 DNA sequence: TGTGCCAGCAGCTTAGAAGGGTTAGCGGGAGTGGACAATGAGCAGTTCTTC. It specifies CASSLEGLAGVDNEQFF.

The rearrangement joins TRBV14 to TRBJ2-7; D perhaps matches TRBD2 (5 bases). CDR3 length equals 12 residues. The germline CDR1 and CDR2 sequences are SGHDN and FVKESK. V gave up 2 bases and J gave up 4 bases, with 6 bases separating them. The CDR3 spells CASSQSGYEQYV. In nucleotides, the CDR3 is TGTGCCAGCAGCCAATCGGGGTACGAGCAGTACGTC.

This clone was seen a few times. The V and J genes are TRBV11-2 and TRBJ2-7, with 7 nucleotides matching TRBD2. The ends lost 5 bases at V and 2 bases at J; junction bases unmatched: 3. This CDR3 spans 13 amino acids. Germline V gene data show CDR1 as SGHAT and CDR2 as FQNNGV. The CDR3: CASSLGTTYEQYF. The CDR3 bases are TGTGCCAGCAGCCTCGGGACTACCTACGAGCAGTACTTC.

The table lists this clone with a few counts. V is TRBV5-4 and J is TRBJ2-5, with 13 bases matching TRBD2. Germline values: CDR1 SGHNT, CDR2 YYREEE (reference sequence). V shed 4 bases and J 4 bases; nucleotides not matched to a gene: 4. CDR3 length: 15 amino acids. The DNA of the CDR3 is TGTGCCAGCAGCCTGGGACTAGCGGGATCAGAGACCCAGTACTTC. Translation: CASSLGLAGSETQYF.

This clone was seen a single time. The chain recombines TRBV3-1 (or the pseudogene TRBV3-2) with TRBJ2-1, with 7 bases that match TRBD2. Germline V gene sequence: CDR1 LGHDT, CDR2 YNNKEL (reference sequence). The V gene end was trimmed by 4 bases and the J gene end by 4 bases; junction bases not matched to a gene: 10. The CDR3 has 16 residues. CDR3 nucleotide sequence: TGTGCCAGCAGCCGGAGACGGCCTAGCGGATACAATGAGCAGTTCTTC. Protein sequence: CASSRRRPSGYNEQFF.

The V call is TRBV30, the J call TRBJ1-2, with D possibly TRBD1 on 6 matching bases. The CDR3 loop spans 16 amino acids. Trimming removed 0 bases at V and 4 bases at J, with 18 bases between. Looked up from germline, CDR1 is GTSNPN and CDR2 is SVGIG (reference sequence). In DNA, the CDR3 is TGTGCCTGGAGTGTACGTCGACAGGCTCCTTTCTATGGCTACACCTTC. This translates into CAWSVRRQAPFYGYTF.